The following is a T cell receptor beta chain sequence with its context. No antigen is known for it. It has no much larger one-base neighbor in the sample; base qualities were not kept. Including cysteine and phenylalanine, the CDR3 has 14 amino acids. Of all the DNA, just the CDR3 is kept, 42 bases in frame from base 1. V and J are trimmed by 6 bases and 10 bases, and the gene matches miss 8 bases of the junction. CDR1 and CDR2 are drawn from the germline V gene: ENHRY, SYGVKD. This record belongs to a study of cytomegalovirus exposure and HLA in healthy donors (TCRdb year 2017). As for the study more broadly: In an earlier analysis of approximately 640 of the donors, 250 to 350 Gb of sequence data and some 120 million unique TCR beta sequences from about 180 million T cells were reported. An early release covering roughly 640 HLA-typed donors comprised approximately 290 gigabases of sequencing data and some 79 million unique TCR sequences. Of the roughly 400 genotyped donors, over 80% were placed in the genetic ancestry cluster associated with self-reported Caucasian donors. The study aimed to test whether cataloging public T cell receptors could reveal signatures of past pathogen exposure. The study profiled the T cell repertoires of about 720 subjects by immunosequencing and related them to cytomegalovirus serostatus. Besides the first cohort of 500 to 700 subjects, a separate validation cohort made up of roughly 120 different subjects was used. To predict cytomegalovirus infection status, the study brought together high-throughput TCR immunosequencing, statistical association of individual TCRs with disease status, and machine learning. In a later analysis, previously published TCR beta repertoires from fewer than 750 donors were re-analyzed and high-resolution HLA genotyping was added so that TCR occurrence patterns could be studied. Rather than using new phenotypic data, the later analysis identified candidate immune exposures from TCR beta sequences and from how often those sequences occurred across donors. In an earlier analysis of 587 of the donors, high-throughput TCR beta sequencing was used to judge whether each TCR beta V gene segment behaved as functional or pseudogenic. Donor age, sex, ethnicity and CMV serostatus were compiled alongside the repertoire data. In a later genetic analysis, genome-wide SNP genotypes for about three fifths of the roughly 670 donors were used, and that subset was treated as a discovery cohort. Every discovery cohort repertoire had been produced on one sequencing platform. HLA typing included class I and class II loci at four-digit resolution. The number of donors typed differed by locus, with 629-630 for A, B, C, DRB1 and DQB1, roughly 550 for DQA1, 606 for DPA1, and over 400 for DPB1. Several DR-DQ haplotypes were treated as single units for association and clustering because of strong linkage in the cohort. Across some 400 genotyped donors of the cohort, an average of about 240,000 unique TCR beta nucleotide sequences per donor were sequenced, and roughly a sixth of those sequences were non-productive.

The cohort was made up of under 800 healthy bone marrow donors. At the time of sampling, every cohort member was nominally healthy, though immune exposures that went unrecorded were likely present. The donor was CMV seropositive and was included in the group of 250 to 350 seropositive cohort members. Every donor gave a peripheral blood sample, and the peripheral blood mononuclear cells from that sample were used for TCR beta sequencing. Genomic DNA extraction from the blood cell samples was performed with the Qiagen DNeasy Blood Extraction Kit. The library was obtained by the immunoSEQ multiplex PCR assay. For the multiplex PCR, a mixture combining 60 forward primers for TCR Vbeta segments and 13 reverse primers for TCR Jbeta segments was used. The CDR3 region of rearranged TCR beta genes was amplified from genomic DNA with a multiplex PCR assay. The amplified TCR beta libraries were sequenced on the Illumina HiSeq System as 87-base-pair reads. Processing in the source paper ran as follows. A later analysis tallied around 87 million unique TCR beta chains across the 660 or so repertoires, and some 10 million of those chains were shared by two or more donors. Raw reads were error-corrected and collapsed into unique sequences by a nearest-neighbor algorithm in which closely related sequences were merged to remove PCR and sequencing errors. CDR3 sequences were aligned to IMGT reference sequences to assign V, D and J gene segments. For a sequence to be retained, at least a six-nucleotide match to both a V gene segment and a J gene segment was required. Rearrangements were classified as productive when the CDR3 lacked stop codons and remained in frame with V and J, and all other rearrangements were classified as non-productive. Following IMGT convention, CDR3 was defined as the stretch from the second conserved V-encoded cysteine to the conserved J-encoded phenylalanine. The earlier analysis of about 610 of the donors excluded any sequence lacking an unambiguous match to a single V gene segment. An earlier analysis of about 590 of the donors classified V segments as functional when productive rearrangements were above 56.7% and as segregating when the standard deviation between donors was above 5%. A statistical classification framework was developed to diagnose cytomegalovirus status using the catalog of TCR beta chain sequences. In a later analysis, V and J genes were assigned by comparing TCR nucleotide sequences against IMGT/GENE-DB human TR gene sequences. Using the TCRdist pipeline, a later analysis assigned CDR3 sequences along with most-parsimonious VDJ recombination scenarios. In a later analysis, each TCR beta chain was defined by its CDR3 amino acid sequence together with its V-gene family, and reads without a unique V-gene family were excluded. A later analysis removed 500 to 600 highly shared, low-generation-probability nucleotide sequences to deal with suspected cross-contamination and a sequencing artifact. In a later analysis, a clonal expansion index for each public chain was calculated from normalized within-repertoire ranks of inferred template counts. Generation probabilities in a later analysis came from a VDJ recombination model fitted to out-of-frame rearrangements, and those results were checked against IGoR. A later analysis scored TCR-TCR, TCR-HLA and TCR-CMV co-occurrence with hypergeometric tests, applying a repertoire-size bias correction to TCR pairs. False discovery rates were estimated in a later analysis by permuting HLA or CMV assignments 20 times. A later analysis grouped co-occurring TCRs with DBSCAN, adding TCRdist sequence similarity when clustering within HLA-allele-positive subsets. Co-occurrence clustering excluded repertoires with fewer than 30,000 or more than 120,000 public chains, plus five with anomalous nucleotide sharing. TCRdb carries this immuneACCESS record with in-frame sequences only. Its versions omit some clonotypes, under half of them owing to an unresolved V gene in the studies checked, with the rest unexplained. V and J calls and clone size are those listed in that table; D and trimming were worked out from the DNA. This sample holds about 170,000 clones; approximately 85% were observed only once. Together, the top ten hold more than 2% of the sample.

What the authors observed across the whole study: A later analysis associated about 17,000 TCR beta sequences with specific HLA alleles at a false discovery rate of 0.05. In this cohort, only TCR beta chains were sequenced, and detectable features were limited by the absence of alpha or paired-chain data. Most TCR sequences were observed very rarely across donors, whereas some public TCRs were present in many individuals. In vitro tests confirmed that a few of the cytomegalovirus-associated TCR beta chains recognize cytomegalovirus antigens. In a later analysis, most CMV-associated TCR beta chains were found to appear HLA-restricted, with HLA associations seemingly driven largely by CMV exposure. The study listed 150 to 200 TCR beta chains as associated with cytomegalovirus. In a later genetic analysis, fewer N-insertions in productive TCRs were reported among donors in an Asian-associated ancestry cluster than the roughly 710-donor mean. A further reported finding was that TCR beta sequences accurately predicted the HLA-A and HLA-B alleles for most subjects in the first cohort. Some IMGT-functional V segments, including TRBV6-2 and TRBV6-3, could not be told apart with the 87-base-pair reads, so those segments were excluded. A group of highly shared sequence variants was considered likely to be a technical artifact of the sequencing pipeline. The classifier was reported to diagnose cytomegalovirus status with high specificity and sensitivity in both the original cohort and the validation cohort. According to a later analysis, TCR association rates differed among HLA loci, with DRB1 alleles showing the most associated TCRs and HLA-C alleles showing the fewest. When HLA alleles, especially DR and DQ, strongly co-occurred, attributing TCR associations to individual alleles was difficult. Immune exposure information for the cohort was limited to CMV serostatus. In a later genetic analysis, a missense DCLRE1C variant was associated with V-gene and J-gene trimming of TCR beta chains, and the association was replicated in an independent cohort. Fewer than 20 rarely observed V segments, including chromosome 9 orphons, were excluded from the earlier analysis of a few hundred of the donors because counts were too low. It was suggested by the authors that the approach could potentially be generalized to other disease states and immunological phenotypes. In a later analysis, several top co-occurrence clusters were reported to appear linked to parvovirus B19, influenza, CMV and Epstein-Barr virus. In a later analysis, HLA-associated TCR beta chains were found to be more clonally expanded and to have lower generation probabilities than equally common non-associated chains. HLA typing was unavailable for some donors at each locus, so association tests used only the typed subset. In an earlier analysis of several hundred of the donors, most TCR beta V segments were observed in productive rearrangements about 87% or about 30% of the time, broadly matching IMGT annotations. The presence/absence analyses assumed that sequencing depth was roughly uniform across donors, and that assumption may not be true. Correlated functional status among segregating V segments might be attributable to linkage disequilibrium, but an unknown experimental factor could not be ruled out.

The sample comprised PBMCs. The V and J genes are TRBV10-3 and TRBJ1-6; TRBD1 aligns with 8 central bases. The source is a man younger than 35 in good health and CMV-seropositive. Read as DNA, the sequence is TGTGCCATCAGAGATGGACAGGGAGGCTCACCCCTCCACTTT. Its translation reads: CAIRDGQGGSPLHF.